The clone carrying this TCR beta chain has just a few counts. The antigen is undetermined. Time point described: pre-sensitization, week 0. As to treatment: therapeutic diphenylcyclopropenone sensitization with weekly scalp DPC. From the RACE reads, TCRdb called clonotypes with MiXCR, one entry per CDR3 protein. Seen here are fewer than 350,000 distinct CDR3 sequences, just under 8% observed once, and the top ten hold approximately 1.2%. The V gene's germline CDR1 is SGHNT and CDR2 YYREEE (reference sequence). The V end was cut by 5 bases, the J end by 2 bases, with 4 bases between. The CDR3 has 11 residues. The sample is drawn from a study of human T cells and chemical hapten exposure. As for the study in general: The patients, most of them female, presented with alopecia areata, totalis or universalis.

General study findings and limits: TCRs at high frequency, those above 1 in 1000, did not change with DPC sensitization. Significantly more large CDR3 similarity clusters were formed by expanded TCRs than by controls.

The origin of this receptor is a man aged 18 to 29 with alopecia areata. Some clones in this sample may be carry-over from other donors' samples. Here the sequenced sample was whole blood, taken in connection with sensitization to the hapten diphenylcyclopropenone (DPC). The chain carries TRBV5-4 and TRBJ2-5; no reliable D call. This CDR3 reads CASSGQETQYF. DNA of the CDR3: TGTGCCAGCAGTGGGCAAGAGACCCAGTACTTC.